This passage covers 13 T cell receptor beta chains from one sample sequenced in a study of Ad26.COV2.S vaccination and SARS-CoV-2 variants. Profiled with immunoSEQ multiplex PCR; TCRdb holds only in-frame clones, not every one. Of over 350,000 clones in the sample, around 85% are singletons; the top ten hold under 4%. Treatment denoted: some 19 received Ad26.COV2.S at low or high dose, single or two shots; about five received placebo; per-sample allocation not given. The samples were gathered on day 63 after the first injection of vaccine or placebo. The sequencing here drew on peripheral blood, taken in a trial of Ad26.COV2.S vaccine versus placebo. The receptors derive from a person aged 18 to 59 who received the Ad26.COV2.S COVID-19 vaccine or a placebo.

This rearrangement joins TRBV5-1 to TRBJ1-5; 7 bases are shared with TRBD1. This CDR3 comprises 15 residues. Trimming at V came to 0 bases and at J to 7 bases, leaving 7 bases not matched to a gene. Per the germline V gene, CDR1 is SGHRS and CDR2 is YFSETQ. The CDR3 bases are TGCGCCAGCAGCTTGGCACCGGGACAGTACCAGCCCCAGCATTTT. Protein product: CASSLAPGQYQPQHF.

This chain uses TRBV15 with TRBJ2-1; 9 nucleotides match TRBD2. The germline V gene has CDR1 LNHNV and CDR2 YYDKDF (reference sequence). V was pared by 1 base and J by 8 bases, with 0 bases of the junction left unmatched. The CDR3 runs 13 residues. As DNA, the CDR3 is TGTGCCACCAGCAGAGGGACTAGCGATGAGCAGTTCTTC. Translated, it gives CATSRGTSDEQFF.

The rearrangement uses TRBV5-6 and TRBJ2-7, with D possibly matching TRBD2 (6 bases). CDR1 SGHDT and CDR2 YYEEEE come from the germline V gene. V lost 0 bases, J lost 0 bases, and 10 bases lay in between. There are 15 residues in the CDR3. This CDR3 reads CASSLGDLSSYEQYF. Here the CDR3 DNA reads TGTGCCAGCAGCTTGGGGGACTTGAGCTCCTACGAGCAGTACTTC.

V gene TRBV19 combines with J gene TRBJ1-5; tentative D call: TRBD1 (5 bases). Deletions cut 7 bases from V and 8 bases from J, with 12 bases between. CDR1 and CDR2 (germline): LNHDA, SQIVND (reference sequence). The CDR3 runs 12 residues. The CDR3 DNA sequence: TGTGCCAGTAATCAGGGACGGGAGCCCCAGCATTTT. This gives the protein CASNQGREPQHF.

J is TRBJ1-4 and V is TRBV23-1; 8 positions match TRBD1. TRBV23-1 is identified as an open reading frame with a role that is uncertain. The J segment lost 0 bases and the V segment lost 2 bases, leaving 14 bases of the junction unmatched. The CDR3 length is 20 residues. Written as DNA, the CDR3 is TGCGCCAGCAGTCAACTCCTACACAGGGGGAGGAGTGCAACTAATGAAAAACTGTTTTTT. Its translation is CASSQLLHRGRSATNEKLFF.

The chain carries TRBV5-1 and TRBJ2-7, with 8 bases lining up with TRBD2. The CDR3 spans 15 residues. Germline CDR1 SGHRS, CDR2 YFSETQ. Trimming took 0 bases from V and 3 from J; bases not matched to a gene: 5. The CDR3 DNA sequence: TGCGCCAGCAGCTTGGCGATAGCGGGGCACTACGAGCAGTACTTC. It translates to CASSLAIAGHYEQYF.

The gene calls are TRBV6-2 or TRBV6-3 and TRBJ2-7, with D hard to call. From germline, CDR1 is MNHEY and CDR2 SVGEGT. V shed 6 bases and J shed 5 bases, with 23 bases lying between them. CDR3 length: 16 amino acids. The chain's CDR3 is CASSLLVFGFWNEQYF. Here the CDR3 DNA reads TGTGCCAGCAGCCTCCTAGTTTTTGGGTTCTGGAACGAGCAGTACTTC.

This clone was picked up a small number of times. The chain employs TRBV7-2 and TRBJ2-1, with TRBD2 as a possible D gene (6 bases). Trimming left V 7 bases short and J 2 bases short, with 12 bases between. Per germline, CDR1 SGHTA and CDR2 FQGNSA. The CDR3 length is 14 residues. This CDR3 is CASTAGYPYNEQFF. As DNA, the CDR3 is TGTGCCAGCACCGCGGGGTATCCCTACAATGAGCAGTTCTTC. Based on the CDR3 plus reference TRBV7-2 and TRBJ2-1, the full variable domain is GAGVSQSPSNKVTEKGKDVELRCDPISGHTALYWYRQSLGQGLEFLIYFQGNSAPDKSGLPSDRFSAERTGGSVSTLTIQRTQQEDSAVYLCASTAGYPYNEQFFGPGTRLTVL.

The rearrangement links TRBV6-6 to TRBJ2-5, with D tentatively TRBD2 (5 bases). The CDR3 spans 14 residues. Trimming stripped 0 bases from V and 0 bases from J, with 5 bases between. Germline V gene data show CDR1 as MNHNY and CDR2 as SVGAGI (reference sequence). The CDR3 DNA follows: TGTGCCAGCAGTTACTCAGCGGACCAAGAGACCCAGTACTTC. It codes for CASSYSADQETQYF.

The V and J genes are TRBV28 and TRBJ2-3, with TRBD2 matching 7 bases. J was trimmed by 2 bases and V by 11 bases; bases with no gene match: 10. CDR1 is MDHEN, CDR2 SYDVKM, per germline. The CDR3 loop spans 14 amino acids. The CDR3 reads CASREGLPTDTQYF. CDR3 in DNA: TGTGCCTCAAGGGAGGGACTACCCACAGATACGCAGTATTTT.

The gene calls are TRBV12-3 or TRBV12-4 and TRBJ2-3, with D perhaps matching TRBD1 (5 bases). The CDR3 totals 12 residues. V was shortened by 10 bases and J by 4 bases, with 12 bases between the two germline ends. CDR3 loop: CATGQGADTQYF. Here the CDR3 DNA reads TGTGCCACAGGGCAGGGTGCAGATACGCAGTATTTT.

This clone showed up just once. The rearrangement uses TRBV2 and TRBJ2-3, with D perhaps TRBD2 (6 bases). The CDR3 spans 15 residues. V dropped 6 bases and J dropped 5 bases, with 18 bases sitting between them. In germline, CDR1 is SNHLY, CDR2 FYNNEI. CDR3 in amino acids: CASRATSSGGDTQYF. CDR3 coding DNA: TGTGCCAGCAGAGCGACTAGTAGTGGAGGAGATACGCAGTATTTT.

The V gene is TRBV11-1, the J gene TRBJ2-4; D is possibly TRBD1 (5 bases). Germline V CDR1 and CDR2: SGHAT, FQDESV (reference sequence). Trimming removed 3 bases at V and 6 bases at J, with 9 bases between. CDR3 size: 13 residues. CDR3 loop: CASSLTAGNIQYF. The CDR3, as DNA: TGTGCCAGCAGCTTGACAGCAGGAAACATTCAGTACTTC.